The T cell receptor (beta chain) under discussion was sequenced for a study of glioma-infiltrating T cells after dendritic cell vaccination. Some clones are missing from TCRdb's copy, which holds only in-frame ones; the method was immunoSEQ multiplex PCR. Seen here are 50,000 to 75,000 clones, over 65% observed once, and the top ten hold roughly 8.8%. CDR1 and CDR2 (germline): SNHLY, FYNNEI. V was clipped by 8 bases and J by 4 bases; unmatched bases: 4. The CDR3 has 13 amino acids. Time point defined: after dendritic cell vaccination, including at tumor progression/relapse. No glioblastoma patient carried an isocitrate dehydrogenase mutation.

V is TRBV2 and J is TRBJ1-1, with TRBD1 matching over 10 bases. The sequence was obtained from a human donor with glioblastoma. The material was blood, obtained after dendritic cell vaccination. CDR3 bases: TGTGCCAGCGGGGACAGGGGAGGCACTGAAGCTTTCTTT. Amino acids: CASGDRGGTEAFF.